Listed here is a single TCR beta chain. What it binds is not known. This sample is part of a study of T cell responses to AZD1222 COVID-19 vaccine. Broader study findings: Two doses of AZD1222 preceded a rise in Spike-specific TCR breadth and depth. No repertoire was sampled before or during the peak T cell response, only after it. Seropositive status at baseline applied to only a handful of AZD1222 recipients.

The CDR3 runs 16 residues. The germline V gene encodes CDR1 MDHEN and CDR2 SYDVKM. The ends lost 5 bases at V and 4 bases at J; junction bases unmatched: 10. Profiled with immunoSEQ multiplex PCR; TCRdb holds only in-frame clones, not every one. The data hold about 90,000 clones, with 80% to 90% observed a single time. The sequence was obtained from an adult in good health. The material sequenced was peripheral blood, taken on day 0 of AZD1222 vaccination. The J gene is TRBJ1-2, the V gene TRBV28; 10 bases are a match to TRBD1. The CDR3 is CASSGPGQGFVYGYTF. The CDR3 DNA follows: TGTGCCAGCAGTGGACCGGGACAGGGGTTCGTCTATGGCTACACCTTC.